Listed below are T cell receptor beta chains from one sample, sequenced in a study of blood T cell repertoires in COVID-19. Here immunoSEQ multiplex PCR was the method, and the copy in TCRdb shows in-frame clones only, minus some. The data hold 110,000 to 150,000 clones, with around four fifths observed a single time. Sequenced material: PBMCs or T cells enriched from blood (not recorded which). These receptors were obtained from a woman between 40 and 50 years old who had recovered from COVID-19. CDR3s include the opening cysteine and the closing phenylalanine or tryptophan. A clone size is listed for some rows: how often the clone was seen (once, few, many), or a class if it is expanded.

V gene,J gene,clone size,CDR3 protein
TRBV25-1,TRBJ2-6,.,CASSPAAGYSSGANVLTF
TRBV5-4,TRBJ1-3,once,CASSSSLLDRLVGNTIYF
TRBV6-4,TRBJ1-5,few,CASSDSHVSGDSNQPQHF
TRBV2,TRBJ1-2,.,CASSELGGGGYTF
TRBV6-5,TRBJ1-1,.,CASTLATEAFF
TRBV21-1,TRBJ2-3,.,CASTCLYHEPGQGGTQYF
TRBV28,TRBJ2-5,.,CASSHYRQGSIIQETQYF
TRBV29-1,TRBJ2-2,.,CSVEERDAGELFF
TRBV25-1,TRBJ2-2,once,CASSEFSGGHGELFF
TRBV5-1,TRBJ1-1,.,CASSLRGPEAFF
TRBV2,TRBJ2-2,.,CASTSGGGTNTGELFF
TRBV18,TRBJ1-4,.,CASSRAGTGNEKLFF
TRBV27,TRBJ2-7,.,CASSPNTYEQYF
TRBV19,TRBJ1-1,.,CASRRERQENTEAFF
TRBV5-6,TRBJ1-5,.,CASSLGQFNQPQHF
TRBV27,TRBJ1-5,.,CASSAPGFIGNQPQHF
TRBV29-1,TRBJ2-7,.,CSVGAAYEQYF
TRBV5-4,TRBJ2-1,.,CASSISLSEQFF
TRBV5-5,TRBJ1-2,many,CASSLTGVNYGYTF
TRBV29-1,TRBJ1-3,few,CSVVGGGPDTIYF
TRBV19,TRBJ1-1,.,CASREQGAGTEAFF
TRBV3-1/TRBV3-2,TRBJ2-2,many,CASSLGGARTGELFF
TRBV11-2,TRBJ1-2,few,CASRPPGQGGYTF
TRBV30,TRBJ1-5,.,CAWSVGAYGNQPQHF
TRBV27,TRBJ2-3,.,CASSLGQASTDTQYF
TRBV30,TRBJ1-4,.,CASFGGGLALFF
TRBV19,TRBJ2-2,.,CASSFDYTGELFF
TRBV30,TRBJ2-7,.,CAWGTGGFYEQYF
TRBV6-5,TRBJ1-2,.,CASIPREGFQYGYTF
TRBV29-1,TRBJ1-1,.,CSANHRGRSTEAFF
TRBV2,TRBJ2-2,.,CASSRGSYTGELFF
TRBV2,TRBJ2-7,.,CASSGRGPTSHLLKYEQYF
TRBV7-9,TRBJ2-3,.,CASSFTLSTDTQYF